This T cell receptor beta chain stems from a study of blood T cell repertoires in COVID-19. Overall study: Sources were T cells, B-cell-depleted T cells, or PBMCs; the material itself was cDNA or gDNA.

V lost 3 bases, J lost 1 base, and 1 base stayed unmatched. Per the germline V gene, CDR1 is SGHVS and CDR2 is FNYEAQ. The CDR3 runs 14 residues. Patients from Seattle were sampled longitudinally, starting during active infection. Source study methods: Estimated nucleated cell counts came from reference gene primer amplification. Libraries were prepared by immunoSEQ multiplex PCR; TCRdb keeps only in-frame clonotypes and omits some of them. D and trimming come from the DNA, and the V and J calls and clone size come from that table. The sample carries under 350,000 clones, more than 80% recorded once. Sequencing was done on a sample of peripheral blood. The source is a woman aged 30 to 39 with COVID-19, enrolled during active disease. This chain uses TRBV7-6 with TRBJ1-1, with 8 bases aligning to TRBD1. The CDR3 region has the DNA TGTGCCAGCAGCTTCGGACAGGGGAACACTGAAGCTTTCTTT. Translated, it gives CASSFGQGNTEAFF.